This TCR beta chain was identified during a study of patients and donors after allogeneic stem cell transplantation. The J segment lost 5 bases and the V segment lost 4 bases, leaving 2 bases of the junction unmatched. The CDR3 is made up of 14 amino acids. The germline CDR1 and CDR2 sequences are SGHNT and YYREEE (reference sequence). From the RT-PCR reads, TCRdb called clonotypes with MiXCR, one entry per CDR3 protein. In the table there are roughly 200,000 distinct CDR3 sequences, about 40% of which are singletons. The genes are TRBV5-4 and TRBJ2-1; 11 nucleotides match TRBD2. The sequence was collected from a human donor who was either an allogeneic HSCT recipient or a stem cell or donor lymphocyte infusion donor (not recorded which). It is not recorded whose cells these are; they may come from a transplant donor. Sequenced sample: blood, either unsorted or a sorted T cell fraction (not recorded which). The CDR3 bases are TGTGCCAGCAGCCGACTAGCGGGGCACAATGAGCAGTTCTTC. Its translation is CASSRLAGHNEQFF. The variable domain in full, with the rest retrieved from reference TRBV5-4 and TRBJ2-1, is ETGVTQSPTHLIKTRGQQVTLRCSSQSGHNTVSWYQQALGQGPQFIFQYYREEENGRGNFPPRFSGLQFPNYSSELNVNALELDDSALYLCASSRLAGHNEQFFGPGTRLTVL.